This T cell receptor beta chain was identified during a study of blood T cells in healthy people across ages. A second 7 to 11 cycle PCR used barcoded and J-beta primers. TCRdb re-called the 5' RACE reads with MiXCR, one entry per CDR3 protein. Of roughly 680,000 distinct CDR3 sequences listed, roughly half were seen once; the top ten hold about 13%. This clonotype was observed a handful of times. V was trimmed by 7 bases and J by 1 base, leaving 10 bases between them. The CDR3 has 13 amino acids. Germline V gene lookup returns CDR1 MNHNY and CDR2 SVGAGI (reference sequence). The receptor's source is a woman of 80 years or more in good health. This chain connects TRBV6-6 to TRBJ1-1; D ambiguous. Sequencing was carried out using blood. CDR3 amino acids: CASTSTGNTEAFF. The DNA for the CDR3 is TGTGCCAGCACCTCAACCGGGAACACTGAAGCTTTCTTT.